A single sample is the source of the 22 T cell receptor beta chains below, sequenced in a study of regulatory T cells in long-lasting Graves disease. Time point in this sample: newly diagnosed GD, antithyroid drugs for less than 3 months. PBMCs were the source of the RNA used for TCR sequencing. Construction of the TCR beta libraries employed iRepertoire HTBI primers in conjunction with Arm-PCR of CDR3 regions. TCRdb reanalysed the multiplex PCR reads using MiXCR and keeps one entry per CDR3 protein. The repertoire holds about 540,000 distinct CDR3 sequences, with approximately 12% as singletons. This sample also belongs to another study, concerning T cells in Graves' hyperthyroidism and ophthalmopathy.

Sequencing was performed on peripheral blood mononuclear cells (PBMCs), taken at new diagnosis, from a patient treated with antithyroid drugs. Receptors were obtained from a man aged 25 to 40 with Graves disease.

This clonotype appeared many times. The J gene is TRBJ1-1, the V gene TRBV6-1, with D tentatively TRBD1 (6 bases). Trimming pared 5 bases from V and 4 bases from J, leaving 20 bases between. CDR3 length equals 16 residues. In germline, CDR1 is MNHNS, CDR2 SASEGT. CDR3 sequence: CASSRGIRGTSTEAFF. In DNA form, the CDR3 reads TGTGCCAGCAGTAGGGGTATCAGGGGAACGAGCACTGAAGCTTTCTTT.

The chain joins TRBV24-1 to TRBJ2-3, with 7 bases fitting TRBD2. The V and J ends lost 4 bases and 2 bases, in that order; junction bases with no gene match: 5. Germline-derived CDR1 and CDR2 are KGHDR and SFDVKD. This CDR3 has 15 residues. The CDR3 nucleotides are TGTGCCACCAGTGACAGCGGGACCAACACAGATACGCAGTATTTT. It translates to CATSDSGTNTDTQYF.

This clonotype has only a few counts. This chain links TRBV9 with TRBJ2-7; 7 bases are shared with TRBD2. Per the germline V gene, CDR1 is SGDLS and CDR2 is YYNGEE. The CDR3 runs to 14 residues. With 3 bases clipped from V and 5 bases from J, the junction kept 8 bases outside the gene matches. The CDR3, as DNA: TGTGCCAGCAGCGGACGGGGGAGGGCCGACGAGCAGTACTTC. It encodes CASSGRGRADEQYF.

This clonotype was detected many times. CDR3 in amino acids: CASSGQGFEQYF. CDR3 nucleotides: TGTGCCAGCAGTGGACAGGGGTTTGAGCAGTACTTC. V gene TRBV6-2 or TRBV6-3 combines with J gene TRBJ2-7, with 9 bases that match TRBD1. Trimming cost V 5 bases and J 7 bases; bases outside gene matches: 3. Germline V gene lookup returns CDR1 MNHEY and CDR2 SVGEGT. The CDR3 extends over 12 amino acids.

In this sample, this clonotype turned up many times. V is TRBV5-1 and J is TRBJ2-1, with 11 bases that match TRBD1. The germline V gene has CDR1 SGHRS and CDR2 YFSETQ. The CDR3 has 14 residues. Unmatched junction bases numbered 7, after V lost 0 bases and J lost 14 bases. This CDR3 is CASSLGTGTGGKFF. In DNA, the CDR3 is TGCGCCAGCAGCTTGGGGACCGGGACAGGGGGGAAGTTCTTC.

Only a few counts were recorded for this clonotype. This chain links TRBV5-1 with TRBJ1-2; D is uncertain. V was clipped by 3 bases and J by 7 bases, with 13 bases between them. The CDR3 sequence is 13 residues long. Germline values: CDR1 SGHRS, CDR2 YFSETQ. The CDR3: CASSSPIVRGYTF. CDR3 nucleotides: TGCGCCAGCAGCTCTCCGATCGTTCGTGGCTACACCTTC.

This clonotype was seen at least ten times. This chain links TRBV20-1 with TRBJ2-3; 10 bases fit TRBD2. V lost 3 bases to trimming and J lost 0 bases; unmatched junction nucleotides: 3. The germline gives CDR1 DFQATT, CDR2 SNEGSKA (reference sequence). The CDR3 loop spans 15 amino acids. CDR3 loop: CSASTSGASTDTQYF. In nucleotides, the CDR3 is TGCAGTGCTAGTACTAGCGGGGCGAGCACAGATACGCAGTATTTT.

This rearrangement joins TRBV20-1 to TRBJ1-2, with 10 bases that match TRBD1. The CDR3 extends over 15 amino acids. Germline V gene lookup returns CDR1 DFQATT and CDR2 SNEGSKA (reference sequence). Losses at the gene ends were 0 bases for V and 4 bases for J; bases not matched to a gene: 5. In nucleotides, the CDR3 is TGCAGTGCTAGAGATATGGGACAGGGGAGCTATGGCTACACCTTC. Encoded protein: CSARDMGQGSYGYTF.

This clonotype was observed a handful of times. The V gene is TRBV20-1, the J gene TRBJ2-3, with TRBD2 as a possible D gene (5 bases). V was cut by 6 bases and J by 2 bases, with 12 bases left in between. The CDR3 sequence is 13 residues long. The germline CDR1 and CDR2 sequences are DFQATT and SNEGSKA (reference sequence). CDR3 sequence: CSAISGYTDTQYF. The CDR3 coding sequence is TGCAGTGCAATAAGCGGATACACAGATACGCAGTATTTT.

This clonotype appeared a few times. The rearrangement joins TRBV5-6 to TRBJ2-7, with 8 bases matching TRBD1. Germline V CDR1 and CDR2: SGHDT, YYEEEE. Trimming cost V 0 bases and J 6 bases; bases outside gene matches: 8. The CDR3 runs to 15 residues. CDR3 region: CASSLAGPRGREQYF. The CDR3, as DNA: TGTGCCAGCAGCTTGGCCGGGCCCAGGGGGCGCGAGCAGTACTTC.

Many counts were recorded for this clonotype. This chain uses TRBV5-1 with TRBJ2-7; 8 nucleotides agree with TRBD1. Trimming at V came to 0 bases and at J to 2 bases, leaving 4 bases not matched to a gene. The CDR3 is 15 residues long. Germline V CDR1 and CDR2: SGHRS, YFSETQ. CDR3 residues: CASSLEADRAYEQYF. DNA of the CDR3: TGCGCCAGCAGCTTGGAGGCGGACAGGGCCTACGAGCAGTACTTC.

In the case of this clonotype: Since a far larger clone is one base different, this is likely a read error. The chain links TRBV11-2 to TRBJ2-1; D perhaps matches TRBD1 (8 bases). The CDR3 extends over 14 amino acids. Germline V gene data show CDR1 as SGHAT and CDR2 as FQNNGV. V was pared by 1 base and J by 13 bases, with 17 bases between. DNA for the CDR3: TGTGCCAGCAGCTTAGGGACAGGGAGGGAGACCCAGTTCTTC. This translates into CASSLGTGRETQFF.

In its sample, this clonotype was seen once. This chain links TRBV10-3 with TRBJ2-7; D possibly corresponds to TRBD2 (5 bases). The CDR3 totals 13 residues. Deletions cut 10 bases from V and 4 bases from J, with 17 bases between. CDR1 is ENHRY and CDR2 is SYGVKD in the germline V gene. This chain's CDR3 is CATSGRSLYEQYF. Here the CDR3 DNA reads TGTGCCACCAGCGGCAGGTCCCTTTACGAGCAGTACTTC.

The CDR3: CASGGSWTNVLTF. The CDR3 bases are TGTGCCAGCGGGGGGTCGTGGACCAACGTCCTGACTTTC. V usage is TRBV9 and J usage is TRBJ2-6, with D maybe TRBD2 (6 bases). Germline loops: CDR1 SGDLS, CDR2 YYNGEE. Deletions cut 7 bases from V and 8 bases from J, with 13 bases between. The CDR3 length is 13 residues.

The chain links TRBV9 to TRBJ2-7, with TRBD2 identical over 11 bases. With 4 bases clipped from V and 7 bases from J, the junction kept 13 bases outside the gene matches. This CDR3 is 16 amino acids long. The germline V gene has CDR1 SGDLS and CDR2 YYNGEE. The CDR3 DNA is TGTGCCAGCAGCCCCCTAAGCGGACTAGCGGGCCAAGAGCAGTACTTC. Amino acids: CASSPLSGLAGQEQYF.

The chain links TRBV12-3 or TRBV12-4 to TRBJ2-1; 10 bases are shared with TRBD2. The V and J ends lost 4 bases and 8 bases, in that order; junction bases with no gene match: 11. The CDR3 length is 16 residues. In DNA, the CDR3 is TGTGCCAGCAGTTGGTATGGAGCGGGAGGGCCCCATGAGCAGTTCTTC. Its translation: CASSWYGAGGPHEQFF.

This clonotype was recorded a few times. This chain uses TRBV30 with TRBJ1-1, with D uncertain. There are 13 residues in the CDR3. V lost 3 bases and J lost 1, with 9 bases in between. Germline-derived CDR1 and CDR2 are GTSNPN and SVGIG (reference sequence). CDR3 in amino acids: CAWRYSGNTEAFF. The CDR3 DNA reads TGTGCCTGGAGATACTCAGGGAACACTGAAGCTTTCTTT. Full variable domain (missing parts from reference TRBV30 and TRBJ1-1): SQTIHQWPATLVQPVGSPLSLECTVEGTSNPNLYWYRQAAGRGLQLLFYSVGIGQISSEVPQNLSASRPQDRQFILSSKKLLLSDSGFYLCAWRYSGNTEAFFGQGTRLTVV.

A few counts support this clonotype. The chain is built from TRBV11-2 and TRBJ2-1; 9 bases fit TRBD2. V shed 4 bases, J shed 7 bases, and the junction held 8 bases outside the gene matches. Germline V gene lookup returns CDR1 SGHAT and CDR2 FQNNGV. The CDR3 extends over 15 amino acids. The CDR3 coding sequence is TGTGCCAGCAGCTCTATAGCGGGAGATCGGAATGAGCAGTTCTTC. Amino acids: CASSSIAGDRNEQFF.

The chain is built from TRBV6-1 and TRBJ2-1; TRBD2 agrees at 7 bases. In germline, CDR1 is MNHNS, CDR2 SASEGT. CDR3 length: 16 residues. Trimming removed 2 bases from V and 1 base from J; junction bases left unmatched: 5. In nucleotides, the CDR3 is TGTGCCAGCAGTGAACGGGGGGTACTATCCTACAATGAGCAGTTCTTC. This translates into CASSERGVLSYNEQFF.

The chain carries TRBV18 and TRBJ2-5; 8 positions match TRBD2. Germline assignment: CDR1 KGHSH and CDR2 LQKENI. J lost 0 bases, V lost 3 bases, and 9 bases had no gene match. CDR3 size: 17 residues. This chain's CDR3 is CASSPAGGHSYQETQYF. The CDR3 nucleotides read TGTGCCAGCTCACCCGCGGGGGGCCATTCGTACCAAGAGACCCAGTACTTC.

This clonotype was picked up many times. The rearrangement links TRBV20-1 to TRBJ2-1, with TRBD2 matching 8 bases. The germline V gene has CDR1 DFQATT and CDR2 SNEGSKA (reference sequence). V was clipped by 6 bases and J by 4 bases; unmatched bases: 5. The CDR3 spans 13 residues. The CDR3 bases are TGCAGTGCCCGGACTAGCCCTTACAATGAGCAGTTCTTC. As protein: CSARTSPYNEQFF.

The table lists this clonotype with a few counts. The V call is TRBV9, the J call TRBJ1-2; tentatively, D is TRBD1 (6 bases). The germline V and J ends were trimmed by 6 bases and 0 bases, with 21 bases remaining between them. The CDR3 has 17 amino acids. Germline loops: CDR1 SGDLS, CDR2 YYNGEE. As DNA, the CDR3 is TGTGCCAGCAAAAAGGGGGAGGGTGTCGGGCCTAACTATGGCTACACCTTC. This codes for CASKKGEGVGPNYGYTF.